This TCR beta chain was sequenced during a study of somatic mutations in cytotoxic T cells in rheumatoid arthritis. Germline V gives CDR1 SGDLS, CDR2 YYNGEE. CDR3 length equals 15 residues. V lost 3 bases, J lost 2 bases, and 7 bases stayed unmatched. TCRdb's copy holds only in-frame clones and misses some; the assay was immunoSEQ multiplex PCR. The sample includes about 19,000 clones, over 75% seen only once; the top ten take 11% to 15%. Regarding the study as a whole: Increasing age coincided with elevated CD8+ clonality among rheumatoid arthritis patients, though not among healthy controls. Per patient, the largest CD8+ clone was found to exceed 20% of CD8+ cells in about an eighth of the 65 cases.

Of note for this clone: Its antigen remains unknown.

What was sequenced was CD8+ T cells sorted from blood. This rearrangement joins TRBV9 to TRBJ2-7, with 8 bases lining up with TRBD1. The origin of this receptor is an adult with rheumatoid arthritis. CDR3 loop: CASSAGTGPAYEQYF. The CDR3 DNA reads TGTGCCAGCAGCGCGGGGACAGGCCCTGCCTACGAGCAGTACTTC.